This TCR beta chain comes out of a study of blood T cell repertoires in COVID-19 (TCRdb year 2020). Turning to the overall study: Samples from collaborators originated in the United States, Italy and Spain and spanned both the acute and convalescent phases of COVID-19. The samples were drawn from two sources: the first 160 participants of the ongoing ImmuneRACE study, and fewer than 1,500 subjects contributed by 6 global collaborators. The dataset comprised deeply sampled blood TCRbeta repertoires from subjects exposed to, actively infected with, or recovered from COVID-19. The repertoires were released in a freely available public database meant as a resource for research on the immune response to SARS-CoV-2. The material from the prospective study consisted of cDNA or gDNA derived from T cells, B-cell-depleted T cells, or PBMCs. Where available, HLA class I and class II types were taken from metadata supplied by the sample provider and were not determined by assay-based typing. The sample metadata nearly always contained a de-identified subject ID, COVID-19 status, age in years and sex. The study at large found these results: The quantity of clinical and demographic metadata differed by source and by participant and was supplied without curation.

This clone showed up just once. Its antigen is not yet known. One base away there is no much larger clone; base qualities are not given. At one collaborating source in Seattle, patients were enrolled during active infection and were followed longitudinally through the course of disease. Each collaborating institution followed its own protocols to collect whole blood in K2EDTA tubes. For TCRbeta analysis, collaborator samples were shipped as frozen whole blood, as isolated PBMCs, or as DNA extracted from either sample type. The immunoSEQ Assay, a bias-controlled multiplex PCR, was used to amplify TCRbeta CDR3 regions from genomic DNA. The source study handled its data this way. The number of nucleated cells in each sample was estimated by amplification of reference gene primers within the assay. To quantify the absolute abundance of each unique TCRbeta CDR3 rearrangement, sequence reads were collapsed and filtered. For each sample, productive Simpson clonality was calculated as the square root of Simpson's diversity index across productive rearrangements. The source is immuneACCESS, and TCRdb retained only in-frame sequences with V and J called. Part of the clones is not carried over; for the studies checked, unresolved V genes explain less than half of this, and the remainder is unexplained. V and J calls plus clone size are reproduced from that table; the DNA served to infer D and trimming. This sample holds roughly 120,000 clones; around 74% were observed only once. The ten most abundant clones make up about 6% of the sample.

Per the germline V gene (reference sequence), LNHDA is the CDR1 and SQIVND is the CDR2. V is cut by 8 bases and J by 3 bases, and the space between the germline ends is 13 bases. Including the terminal cysteine and phenylalanine, the CDR3 comprises 13 residues. Kept here is only the CDR3 DNA, which spans 39 bases and is read in frame from base 1. Sequenced material: peripheral blood. The sequence joins TRBV19 to TRBJ1-1; no D gene call is confident. This TCR came from an elderly man with COVID-19, enrolled during active disease. The DNA sequence is given as TGTGCCAGTCAACACAAGAAGTACACTGAAGCTTTCTTT. Translated, it gives CASQHKKYTEAFF.